The rows below give T cell receptor beta chains drawn from one sample of a study of CD8 T cells in Susac syndrome. TCRdb reprocessed the immunoSEQ multiplex PCR reads via MiXCR and lists one record per CDR3 protein. The sample has 120,000 to 150,000 distinct CDR3 sequences, nearly 97% seen once. Material: CD4+ T cells from PBMCs. The source of these receptors is a human donor with Susac syndrome. CDR3s include the opening cysteine and the closing phenylalanine or tryptophan. Each record gives: V gene, CDR3 length, J gene, D gene, clone size, CDR3 protein, CDR3 DNA. D genes are given only for firm matches. Clone size is given for some rows only: seen once, a few or many times, or a class if the clone is expanded.

TRBV20-1	15	TRBJ2-7	-	-	CSATAGGQFMSEQYF	TGCAGTGCAACCGCAGGTGGGCAGTTCATGAGCGAGCAGTACTTC
TRBV18	15	TRBJ2-3	-	-	CASSPGASSTDTQYF	TGTGCCAGCTCACCGGGCGCTTCAAGCACAGATACGCAGTATTTT
TRBV7-9	14	TRBJ1-5	TRBD1	-	CASSQTGGPQPQHF	TGTGCCAGCAGCCAGACAGGGGGCCCTCAGCCCCAGCATTTT
TRBV6-6	15	TRBJ1-5	-	-	CASNQGLTSNQPQHF	TGTGCCAGCAATCAAGGACTCACAAGCAATCAGCCCCAGCATTTT
TRBV20-1	14	TRBJ2-3	TRBD1	once	CSARPGQGKDTQYF	TGCAGTGCTAGACCGGGACAGGGGAAAGATACGCAGTATTTT
TRBV15	16	TRBJ2-6	-	-	CATSRDRGSGANVLTF	TGTGCCACCAGCAGAGATCGGGGCTCTGGGGCCAACGTCCTGACTTTC
TRBV25-1	14	TRBJ2-7	-	-	CASSATGPSYEQYF	TGTGCCAGCAGTGCGACGGGCCCCTCCTACGAGCAGTACTTC
TRBV25-1	13	TRBJ2-5	-	-	CASSGFPVETQYF	TGTGCCAGCAGTGGATTCCCAGTTGAGACCCAGTACTTC
TRBV4-1	17	TRBJ1-1	-	-	CASSQVFSYGVHTEAFF	TGCGCCAGCAGCCAAGTTTTTTCGTATGGGGTCCACACTGAAGCTTTCTTT
TRBV20-1	12	TRBJ2-2	-	-	CSGTSDTGELFF	TGCAGCGGCACATCCGATACTGGGGAGCTGTTTTTT
TRBV5-1	14	TRBJ1-1	-	-	CASRSGQINTEAFF	TGCGCCAGCAGGAGTGGACAGATAAACACTGAAGCTTTCTTT
TRBV9	13	TRBJ1-1	-	-	CASSLEGRTEAFF	TGTGCCAGCAGCCTGGAGGGGCGGACGGAAGCTTTCTTT
TRBV3-1	15	TRBJ1-2	-	-	CASQSEKQGGRGYTF	TGTGCCAGCCAGTCGGAGAAACAGGGCGGTCGGGGCTACACCTTC
TRBV6-5	14	TRBJ1-6	TRBD1	-	CASTEGQNNSPLHF	TGTGCCAGCACAGAGGGACAGAATAATTCACCCCTCCACTTT
TRBV20-1	15	TRBJ2-3	-	-	CSANPRGGSTDTQYF	TGCAGTGCTAACCCCCGCGGCGGTAGCACAGATACGCAGTATTTT
TRBV6-5	14	TRBJ2-3	-	-	CASSYQRSTDTQYF	TGTGCCAGCAGTTACCAGAGAAGCACAGATACGCAGTATTTT
TRBV11-2	15	TRBJ1-2	-	-	CASSSIRPTNYGYTF	TGTGCCAGCAGCTCCATTCGACCGACTAACTATGGCTACACCTTC
TRBV28	13	TRBJ1-5	-	once	CASTPPAGQPQHF	TGTGCCAGCACCCCTCCAGCGGGACAGCCCCAGCATTTT
TRBV7-9	16	TRBJ2-7	TRBD2	-	CASSATSGRGNYEQYF	TGTGCCAGCAGCGCAACTAGCGGAAGGGGGAACTACGAGCAGTACTTC
TRBV12-3/TRBV12-4	12	TRBJ2-3	-	-	CASTIYRDTQYF	TGTGCCAGCACCATTTACAGAGATACGCAGTATTTT
TRBV9	16	TRBJ2-1	-	-	CASSPFGGGSYNEQFF	TGTGCCAGCAGCCCCTTTGGCGGAGGATCCTACAATGAGCAGTTCTTC
TRBV12-3/TRBV12-4	16	TRBJ2-5	-	-	CASSFPGAPGQETQYF	TGTGCCAGCAGTTTTCCAGGGGCGCCCGGCCAAGAGACCCAGTACTTC
TRBV7-6	15	TRBJ2-7	TRBD2	-	CASSSASGRVYEQYF	TGTGCCAGCAGCTCCGCTAGCGGGAGAGTTTACGAGCAGTACTTC
TRBV2	15	TRBJ1-5	-	-	CASSVRGNSNQPQHF	TGTGCCAGCAGTGTGAGGGGGAATAGCAATCAGCCCCAGCATTTT
TRBV5-6	16	TRBJ2-1	TRBD2	-	CASSSLSSGLYNEQFF	TGTGCCAGCAGCTCCTTATCTAGCGGCCTCTACAATGAGCAGTTCTTC
TRBV2	15	TRBJ1-4	-	-	CASRTDGTANEKLFF	TGTGCCAGCAGGACCGACGGTACTGCTAATGAAAAACTGTTTTTT
TRBV9	14	TRBJ2-1	-	-	CASSVDSGANEQFF	TGTGCCAGCAGCGTCGACTCGGGGGCCAATGAGCAGTTCTTC
TRBV4-1	18	TRBJ2-5	TRBD2	-	CASSQEGLAGGPGETQYF	TGCGCCAGCAGCCAAGAGGGACTAGCGGGAGGGCCTGGAGAGACCCAGTACTTC